The TCR beta chain described here comes from a study of T-cell memory formation after mild COVID-19. Overall study findings and caveats: CD4+ contracting clones were found mainly in CM and EM, and CD8+ ones in EMRA. Researchers found some responding clones in pre-infection memory, a sign that cross-reactive memory joined. The authors did not confirm SARS-CoV-2 specificity of second-wave clones peaking day 37.

TCRdb re-called the 5' RACE reads through MiXCR, storing one row per CDR3 protein. Of about 420,000 distinct CDR3 sequences in the sample, roughly a quarter were seen once. The V and J ends lost 6 bases and 5 bases respectively, with 19 bases between them. The V gene's germline CDR1 is SEHNR and CDR2 FQNEAQ (reference sequence). The CDR3 contains 15 residues. This clonotype has a handful of counts. Its antigen is as yet unknown. The origin of this receptor is an adult woman who had mild COVID-19 (a few samples of this study predate the infection). Cell type and time point are not known. The chain has TRBV7-9 and TRBJ2-5; no reliable D call. Sample: PBMCs or a T cell subset sorted from them (not recorded which). The CDR3 DNA sequence: TGTGCCAGCAGTCAGAGTTCTATTGGACGGGAGACCCAGTACTTC. Amino acids: CASSQSSIGRETQYF.